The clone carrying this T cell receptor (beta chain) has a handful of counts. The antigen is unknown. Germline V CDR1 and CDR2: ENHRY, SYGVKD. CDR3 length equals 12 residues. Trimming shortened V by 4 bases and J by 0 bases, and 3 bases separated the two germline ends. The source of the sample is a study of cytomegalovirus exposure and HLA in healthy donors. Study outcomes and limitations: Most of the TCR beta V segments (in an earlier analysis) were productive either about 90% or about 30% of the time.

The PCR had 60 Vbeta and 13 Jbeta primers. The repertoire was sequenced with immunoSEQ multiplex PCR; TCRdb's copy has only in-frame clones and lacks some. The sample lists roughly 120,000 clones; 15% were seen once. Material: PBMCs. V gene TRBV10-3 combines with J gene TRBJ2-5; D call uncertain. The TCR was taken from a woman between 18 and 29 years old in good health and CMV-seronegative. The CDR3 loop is CAISVNQETQYF. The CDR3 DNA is TGTGCCATCAGTGTTAACCAAGAGACCCAGTACTTC.